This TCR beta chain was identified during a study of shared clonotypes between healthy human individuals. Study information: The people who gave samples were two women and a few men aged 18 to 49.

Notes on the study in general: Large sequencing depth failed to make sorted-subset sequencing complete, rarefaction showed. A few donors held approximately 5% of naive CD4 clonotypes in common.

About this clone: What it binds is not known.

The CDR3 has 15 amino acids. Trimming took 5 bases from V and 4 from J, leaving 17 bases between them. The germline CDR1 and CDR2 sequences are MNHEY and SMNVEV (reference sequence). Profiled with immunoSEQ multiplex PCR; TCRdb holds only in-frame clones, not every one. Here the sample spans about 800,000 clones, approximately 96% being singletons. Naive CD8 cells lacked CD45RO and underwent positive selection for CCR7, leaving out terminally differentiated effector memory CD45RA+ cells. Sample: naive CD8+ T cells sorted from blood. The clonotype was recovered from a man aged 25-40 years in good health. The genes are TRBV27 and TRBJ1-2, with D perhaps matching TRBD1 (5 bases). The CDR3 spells CASSATAVALYGYTF. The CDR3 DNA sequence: TGTGCCAGCAGTGCGACAGCCGTTGCACTCTATGGCTACACCTTC.